The rows below give T cell receptor beta chains drawn from one sample of a study of T-cell memory formation after mild COVID-19. One entry per CDR3 protein results from TCRdb running MiXCR on the 5' RACE reads. The sample comprises tens of thousands of distinct CDR3 sequences, nearly 25% of which are singletons, and about 40% rests with the top ten. The sample comprised PBMCs or a T cell subset sorted from them (not recorded which). The origin of the receptors is a young man who had mild COVID-19 (a few samples of this study predate the infection). Cell type and time point are not known. The CDR3 runs from the conserved cysteine through the conserved F or W. Each record gives: clone size, D gene, J gene, V gene, CDR3 DNA, CDR3 protein. The D gene is left open where the match is weak. Some rows mark clone size as missing; the rest say once, few, many or name a class of expanded clone.

clone size: -; D gene: -; J gene: TRBJ2-1; V gene: TRBV6-5; CDR3 DNA: TGTGCCAGCAGCCGTGGGGGCGAGCAGTTCTTC; CDR3 protein: CASSRGGEQFF
clone size: few; D gene: -; J gene: TRBJ2-1; V gene: TRBV6-2/TRBV6-3; CDR3 DNA: TGTGCCAGCAGTCCCGGACTTCCTAGTGGCTCGCGGGGCTACAATGAGCAGTTCTTC; CDR3 protein: CASSPGLPSGSRGYNEQFF
clone size: few; D gene: -; J gene: TRBJ1-2; V gene: TRBV5-1; CDR3 DNA: TGCGCCAGCAGCTCTTGGGGGGAATACTACACCTTC; CDR3 protein: CASSSWGEYYTF
clone size: few; D gene: TRBD1; J gene: TRBJ1-1; V gene: TRBV7-9; CDR3 DNA: TGTGCCAGCAGCTTAGGGACCCCGGACAGGGGGAATTTTGAGGCTTTCTTT; CDR3 protein: CASSLGTPDRGNFEAFF
clone size: -; D gene: TRBD1; J gene: TRBJ1-2; V gene: TRBV4-1; CDR3 DNA: TGCGCCAGCAGCCAAGAGCAGGGGGCTAGCTATGGCTACACCTTC; CDR3 protein: CASSQEQGASYGYTF
clone size: -; D gene: -; J gene: TRBJ2-1; V gene: TRBV7-2; CDR3 DNA: TGTGCCAGCAGCTTAGGAGGCGGAGGTGAGCAGTTCTTC; CDR3 protein: CASSLGGGGEQFF
clone size: -; D gene: TRBD2; J gene: TRBJ2-2; V gene: TRBV12-3/TRBV12-4; CDR3 DNA: TGTGCCAGCAGCCAGATAGCGGGCCTAAACACCGGGGAGCTGTTTTTT; CDR3 protein: CASSQIAGLNTGELFF
clone size: -; D gene: TRBD1; J gene: TRBJ2-7; V gene: TRBV9; CDR3 DNA: TGTGCCAGCAGCGAAACGGGACAGGGGCCCTACGAGCAGTACTTC; CDR3 protein: CASSETGQGPYEQYF
clone size: -; D gene: TRBD1; J gene: TRBJ2-1; V gene: TRBV11-2; CDR3 DNA: TGTGCCAGCAGCTCCTTGGACAGGGGAGACAATGAGCAGTTCTTC; CDR3 protein: CASSSLDRGDNEQFF
clone size: -; D gene: -; J gene: TRBJ2-7; V gene: TRBV7-9; CDR3 DNA: TGTGCCAGCAGCATGGGGCCGTACGAGCAGTACTTC; CDR3 protein: CASSMGPYEQYF
clone size: few; D gene: TRBD1; J gene: TRBJ1-6; V gene: TRBV7-2; CDR3 DNA: TGTGCCAGCAGCTCGCCAGGGGGCGCGAATTCACCCCTCCACTTT; CDR3 protein: CASSSPGGANSPLHF
clone size: few; D gene: -; J gene: TRBJ2-3; V gene: TRBV5-1; CDR3 DNA: TGCGCCAGCAGCTTGGGGGGAGTCCTTACAGATACGCAGTATTTT; CDR3 protein: CASSLGGVLTDTQYF
clone size: -; D gene: TRBD1; J gene: TRBJ1-1; V gene: TRBV6-2/TRBV6-3; CDR3 DNA: TGTGCCAGCGGGACAGGGGCGGTCGTCTTTCGCACTGAAGCTTTCTTT; CDR3 protein: CASGTGAVVFRTEAFF
clone size: few; D gene: -; J gene: TRBJ2-3; V gene: TRBV2; CDR3 DNA: TGTGCCAGCAGGGAAGGGTCGAGCGGGTACATCCGCACAGATACGCAGTATTTT; CDR3 protein: CASREGSSGYIRTDTQYF
clone size: -; D gene: -; J gene: TRBJ2-7; V gene: TRBV7-9; CDR3 DNA: TGTGCCAGCAGCTTAGGTGCCGTGGCAGAGAACGAGCAGTACTTC; CDR3 protein: CASSLGAVAENEQYF
clone size: -; D gene: TRBD2; J gene: TRBJ2-2; V gene: TRBV23-1; CDR3 DNA: TGCGCCAGCAGCTTACTAGCGGGGGGGCCGAACACCGGGGAGCTGTTTTTT; CDR3 protein: CASSLLAGGPNTGELFF
clone size: -; D gene: TRBD1; J gene: TRBJ2-1; V gene: TRBV29-1; CDR3 DNA: TGCAGCGTTTCGGACAGGGCCTACAATGAGCAGTTCTTC; CDR3 protein: CSVSDRAYNEQFF
clone size: few; D gene: TRBD1; J gene: TRBJ2-1; V gene: TRBV7-3; CDR3 DNA: TGTGCCAGCAGCCCTAAGTGGGACAGGGGGAACAATGAGCAGTTCTTC; CDR3 protein: CASSPKWDRGNNEQFF
clone size: -; D gene: -; J gene: TRBJ2-7; V gene: TRBV7-9; CDR3 DNA: TGTGCCAGCAGAGGGTGGGTGGGCCACTACGAGCAGTACTTC; CDR3 protein: CASRGWVGHYEQYF
clone size: -; D gene: -; J gene: TRBJ2-1; V gene: TRBV11-1; CDR3 DNA: TGTGCCAGCAGCTTGGGGACTCGTGAGCAGTTCTTC; CDR3 protein: CASSLGTREQFF
clone size: -; D gene: -; J gene: TRBJ2-1; V gene: TRBV4-1; CDR3 DNA: TGCGCCAGCAGCCAACTCCGAGGTGCCGGCAATGAGCAGTTCTTC; CDR3 protein: CASSQLRGAGNEQFF
clone size: -; D gene: -; J gene: TRBJ2-1; V gene: TRBV29-1; CDR3 DNA: TGCAGCGTTGAAGTTCGGGGATACAATGAGCAGTTCTTC; CDR3 protein: CSVEVRGYNEQFF
clone size: -; D gene: -; J gene: TRBJ1-4; V gene: TRBV9; CDR3 DNA: TGTGCCAGCAGCCTAGGTCGGGGGAATGAAAAACTGTTTTTT; CDR3 protein: CASSLGRGNEKLFF
clone size: -; D gene: -; J gene: TRBJ2-5; V gene: TRBV4-1; CDR3 DNA: TGCGCCAGCAGCCAAGTGGGGGACGTAATCCAAGAGACCCAGTACTTC; CDR3 protein: CASSQVGDVIQETQYF
clone size: -; D gene: -; J gene: TRBJ1-2; V gene: TRBV6-5; CDR3 DNA: TGTGCCAGCAGTTATGGGACACACTATGGCTACACCTTC; CDR3 protein: CASSYGTHYGYTF
clone size: few; D gene: -; J gene: TRBJ1-5; V gene: TRBV6-6; CDR3 DNA: TGTGCCAGCAGTTACAGAGGACTTAGCAATCAGCCCCAGCATTTT; CDR3 protein: CASSYRGLSNQPQHF
clone size: -; D gene: -; J gene: TRBJ2-1; V gene: TRBV5-1; CDR3 DNA: TGCGCCAGCAGCTTCTATTCCGAAAACAATGAGCAGTTCTTC; CDR3 protein: CASSFYSENNEQFF
clone size: few; D gene: TRBD2; J gene: TRBJ2-7; V gene: TRBV7-2; CDR3 DNA: TGTGCCAGCAGCCCCCGGGGAGGGAGGATCGAGCAGTACTTC; CDR3 protein: CASSPRGGRIEQYF
clone size: few; D gene: -; J gene: TRBJ2-1; V gene: TRBV9; CDR3 DNA: TGTGCCAGCAGCGCCTCGGACAGTCGCTCCTACAATGAGCAGTTCTTC; CDR3 protein: CASSASDSRSYNEQFF
clone size: -; D gene: -; J gene: TRBJ1-1; V gene: TRBV5-1; CDR3 DNA: TGCGCCAGCAGGACAGGGAACACTGAAGCTTTCTTT; CDR3 protein: CASRTGNTEAFF
clone size: -; D gene: -; J gene: TRBJ1-4; V gene: TRBV15; CDR3 DNA: TGTGCCACCAGCAGAGATTTCTTGGGGGCAACTAATGAAAAACTGTTTTTT; CDR3 protein: CATSRDFLGATNEKLFF
clone size: -; D gene: -; J gene: TRBJ2-1; V gene: TRBV7-2; CDR3 DNA: TGTGCCAGCAGGTTAGAGGAGGGATACTACAATGAGCAGTTCTTC; CDR3 protein: CASRLEEGYYNEQFF
clone size: -; D gene: -; J gene: TRBJ1-1; V gene: TRBV6-2/TRBV6-3; CDR3 DNA: TGTGCCAGCAGTTGGACGGCGAACACTGAAGCTTTCTTT; CDR3 protein: CASSWTANTEAFF
clone size: few; D gene: -; J gene: TRBJ2-5; V gene: TRBV6-2/TRBV6-3; CDR3 DNA: TGTGCCAGCAATTGGCGCGAAACTGAAGATGTACGGACCCAGTACTTC; CDR3 protein: CASNWRETEDVRTQYF
clone size: few; D gene: -; J gene: TRBJ2-7; V gene: TRBV12-3/TRBV12-4; CDR3 DNA: TGTGCCAGCACCCCCACAGGTAAAGCATCCTACGAGCAGTACTTC; CDR3 protein: CASTPTGKASYEQYF
clone size: -; D gene: -; J gene: TRBJ2-3; V gene: TRBV5-4; CDR3 DNA: TGTGCCAGCAGCTTGGGGCGTACGTTCACAGATACGCAGTATTTT; CDR3 protein: CASSLGRTFTDTQYF
clone size: many; D gene: -; J gene: TRBJ2-5; V gene: TRBV27; CDR3 DNA: TGTGCCAGCAGTCCCACTCCCGGGGGTAGGGGCCAAGAGACCCAGTACTTC; CDR3 protein: CASSPTPGGRGQETQYF
clone size: -; D gene: -; J gene: TRBJ2-4; V gene: TRBV6-4; CDR3 DNA: TGTGCCACCGCTCGGACTGGGACGTCGGACATTCAGTACTTC; CDR3 protein: CATARTGTSDIQYF
clone size: -; D gene: TRBD2; J gene: TRBJ2-7; V gene: TRBV4-2; CDR3 DNA: TGTGCCAGCAGCCAAGATCTTAGAGCGGGGGACTACGAGCAGTACTTC; CDR3 protein: CASSQDLRAGDYEQYF
clone size: -; D gene: TRBD1; J gene: TRBJ2-3; V gene: TRBV15; CDR3 DNA: TGTGCCACCAGCAGACAGGGGGAGACAGATACGCAGTATTTT; CDR3 protein: CATSRQGETDTQYF
clone size: few; D gene: -; J gene: TRBJ2-7; V gene: TRBV12-3/TRBV12-4; CDR3 DNA: TGTGCCAGCAGTGAGATCGGGTACGAGCAGTACTTC; CDR3 protein: CASSEIGYEQYF
clone size: -; D gene: -; J gene: TRBJ1-5; V gene: TRBV6-8; CDR3 DNA: TGTGCCAGCAGCTACCCCCCCCGACGGGATAGCAATCAGCCCCAGCATTTT; CDR3 protein: CASSYPPRRDSNQPQHF
clone size: few; D gene: TRBD1; J gene: TRBJ2-2; V gene: TRBV9; CDR3 DNA: TGTGCCAGCAGCGTACTGAGGCAGGGGGACGGGGAGCTGTTTTTT; CDR3 protein: CASSVLRQGDGELFF
clone size: -; D gene: -; J gene: TRBJ2-1; V gene: TRBV4-1; CDR3 DNA: TGCGCCAGCAGCCAAGATGGGCTTTACAATGAGCAGTTCTTC; CDR3 protein: CASSQDGLYNEQFF
clone size: few; D gene: TRBD1; J gene: TRBJ1-1; V gene: TRBV27; CDR3 DNA: TGTGCCAGCAGCCCGGGACAGCCTATAAACACTGAAGCTTTCTTT; CDR3 protein: CASSPGQPINTEAFF
clone size: many; D gene: TRBD2; J gene: TRBJ2-3; V gene: TRBV7-9; CDR3 DNA: TGTGCCAGCAGCCCTAGTTTAGCGGGGGACGGGATCACAGATACGCAGTATTTT; CDR3 protein: CASSPSLAGDGITDTQYF
clone size: few; D gene: TRBD2; J gene: TRBJ2-3; V gene: TRBV9; CDR3 DNA: TGTGCCAGCAGCCCACGGACTAGCGGGGGACCCACAGATACGCAGTATTTT; CDR3 protein: CASSPRTSGGPTDTQYF
clone size: -; D gene: -; J gene: TRBJ1-2; V gene: TRBV5-1; CDR3 DNA: TGCGCCAGCAGCTCCTCGGGGGCTATGGCTAACTATGGCTACACCTTC; CDR3 protein: CASSSSGAMANYGYTF
clone size: few; D gene: -; J gene: TRBJ1-1; V gene: TRBV25-1; CDR3 DNA: TGTGCCAGCAGCCCAGAGGGGAACACTGAAGCTTTCTTT; CDR3 protein: CASSPEGNTEAFF
clone size: few; D gene: -; J gene: TRBJ2-3; V gene: TRBV7-6; CDR3 DNA: TGTGCCAGCAGCTTAGCGGGAGCTAGCACAGATACGCAGTATTTT; CDR3 protein: CASSLAGASTDTQYF
clone size: -; D gene: TRBD1; J gene: TRBJ1-1; V gene: TRBV20-1; CDR3 DNA: TGCAGTGCTAGAGATTCTTGGGACAGGGACTCTGAAGCTTTCTTT; CDR3 protein: CSARDSWDRDSEAFF
clone size: few; D gene: -; J gene: TRBJ1-2; V gene: TRBV4-1; CDR3 DNA: TGCGCCAGCAGCCAAGATTACAGCTATGGCTACACCTTC; CDR3 protein: CASSQDYSYGYTF
clone size: -; D gene: -; J gene: TRBJ1-1; V gene: TRBV4-1; CDR3 DNA: TGCGCCAGCAGCCAAGATCACGGGGCGCGGGACACTGAAGCTTTCTTT; CDR3 protein: CASSQDHGARDTEAFF
clone size: many; D gene: TRBD1; J gene: TRBJ1-1; V gene: TRBV12-3/TRBV12-4; CDR3 DNA: TGTGCCAGCAGTACGACAGGGGCTCTTGAAGCTTTCTTT; CDR3 protein: CASSTTGALEAFF
clone size: few; D gene: -; J gene: TRBJ2-2; V gene: TRBV29-1; CDR3 DNA: TGCAGCGTTACCTCGGGGACCGGGGAGCTGTTTTTT; CDR3 protein: CSVTSGTGELFF
clone size: few; D gene: TRBD1; J gene: TRBJ2-7; V gene: TRBV24-1; CDR3 DNA: TGTGCCACCAGTGTTCCGGGACAGACCTACGAGCAGTACTTC; CDR3 protein: CATSVPGQTYEQYF
clone size: -; D gene: -; J gene: TRBJ2-7; V gene: TRBV5-1; CDR3 DNA: TGCGCCAGCAGCTTACCGGTCTCCTACGAGCAGTACTTC; CDR3 protein: CASSLPVSYEQYF
clone size: few; D gene: -; J gene: TRBJ1-1; V gene: TRBV4-3; CDR3 DNA: TGCGCCAGCAGCCAAACTGACGGTGTAACGCTCCCTAACACTGAAGCTTTCTTT; CDR3 protein: CASSQTDGVTLPNTEAFF
clone size: -; D gene: TRBD1; J gene: TRBJ1-6; V gene: TRBV20-1; CDR3 DNA: TGCAGTGCACGGGACAGGGGAACGTGGGAGTCACCCCTCCACTTT; CDR3 protein: CSARDRGTWESPLHF